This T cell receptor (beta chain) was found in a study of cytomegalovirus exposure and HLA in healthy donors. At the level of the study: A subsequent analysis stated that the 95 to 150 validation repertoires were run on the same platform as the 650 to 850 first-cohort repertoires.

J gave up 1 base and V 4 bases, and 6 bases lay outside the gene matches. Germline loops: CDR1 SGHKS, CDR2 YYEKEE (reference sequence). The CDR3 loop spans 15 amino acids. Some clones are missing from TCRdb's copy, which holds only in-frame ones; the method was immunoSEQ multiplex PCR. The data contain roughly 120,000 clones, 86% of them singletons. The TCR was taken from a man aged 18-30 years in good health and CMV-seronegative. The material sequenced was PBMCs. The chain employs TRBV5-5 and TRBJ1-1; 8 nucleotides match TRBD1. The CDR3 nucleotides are TGTGCCAGCAGCCCCTGGACAGGGAAGAACACTGAAGCTTTCTTT. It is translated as CASSPWTGKNTEAFF.